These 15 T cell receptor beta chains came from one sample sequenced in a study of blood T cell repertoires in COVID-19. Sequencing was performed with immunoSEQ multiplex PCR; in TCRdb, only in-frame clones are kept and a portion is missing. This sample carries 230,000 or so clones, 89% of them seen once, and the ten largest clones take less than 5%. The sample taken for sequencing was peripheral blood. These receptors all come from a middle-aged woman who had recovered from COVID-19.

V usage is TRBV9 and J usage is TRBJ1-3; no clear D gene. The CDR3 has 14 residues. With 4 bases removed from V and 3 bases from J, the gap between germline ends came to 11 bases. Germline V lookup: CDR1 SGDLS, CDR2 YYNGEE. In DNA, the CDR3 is TGTGCCAGCAGCACCGCCGGGATTGGAAACACCATATATTTT. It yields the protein CASSTAGIGNTIYF. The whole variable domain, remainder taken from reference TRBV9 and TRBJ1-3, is DSGVTQTPKHLITATGQRVTLRCSPRSGDLSVYWYQQSLDQGLQFLIQYYNGEERAKGNILERFSAQQFPDLHSELNLSSLELGDSALYFCASSTAGIGNTIYFGEGSWLTVV.

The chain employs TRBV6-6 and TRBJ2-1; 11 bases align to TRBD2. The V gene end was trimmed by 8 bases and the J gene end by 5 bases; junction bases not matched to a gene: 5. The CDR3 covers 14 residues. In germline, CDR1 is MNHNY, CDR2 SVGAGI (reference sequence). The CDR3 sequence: CASFSSGGNNEQFF. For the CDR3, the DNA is TGTGCCAGCTTTTCTAGCGGGGGGAACAATGAGCAGTTCTTC.

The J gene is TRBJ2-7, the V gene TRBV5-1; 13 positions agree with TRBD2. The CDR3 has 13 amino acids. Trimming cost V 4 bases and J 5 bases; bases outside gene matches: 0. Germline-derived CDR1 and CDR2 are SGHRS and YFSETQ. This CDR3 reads CASSGLAGDEQYV. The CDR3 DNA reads TGCGCCAGCAGCGGACTAGCGGGAGACGAGCAGTACGTC.

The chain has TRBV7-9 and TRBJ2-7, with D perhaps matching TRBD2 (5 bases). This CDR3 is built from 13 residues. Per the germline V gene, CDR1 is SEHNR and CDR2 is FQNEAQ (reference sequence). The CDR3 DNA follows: TGCGCCAGCAGCTTTGACTACTCCTACGAGCAGTACGTC. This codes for CASSFDYSYEQYV.

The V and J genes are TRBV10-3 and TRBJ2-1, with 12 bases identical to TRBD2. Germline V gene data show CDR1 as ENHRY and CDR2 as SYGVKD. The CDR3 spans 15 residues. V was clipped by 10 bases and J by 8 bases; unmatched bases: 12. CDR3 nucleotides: TGTGCCACCGCTCTGACTAGCGGGAGTAGGCATGAGCAGTTCTTC. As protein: CATALTSGSRHEQFF.

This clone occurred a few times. The CDR3 spells CASSSRGSGDGNEQFF. CDR3 nucleotide sequence: TGTGCCAGCAGCTCCCGTGGTAGCGGGGATGGGAATGAGCAGTTCTTC. The V gene is TRBV7-3, the J gene TRBJ2-1; 8 nucleotides match TRBD2. Germline V lookup: CDR1 SGHTA, CDR2 FQGTGA. This CDR3 contains 16 residues. With 4 bases clipped from V and 7 bases from J, the junction kept 12 bases outside the gene matches. Drawing the rest from reference TRBV7-3 and TRBJ2-1, the complete variable domain is GAGVSQTPSNKVTEKGKYVELRCDPISGHTALYWYRQSLGQGPEFLIYFQGTGAADDSGLPNDRFFAVRPEGSVSTLKIQRTERGDSAVYLCASSSRGSGDGNEQFFGPGTRLTVL.

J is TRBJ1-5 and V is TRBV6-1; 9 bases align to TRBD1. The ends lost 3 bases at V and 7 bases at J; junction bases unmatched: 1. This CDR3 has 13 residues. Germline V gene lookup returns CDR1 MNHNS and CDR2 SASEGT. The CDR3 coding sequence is TGTGCCAGCAGTGAGGGACAGGGACAGCCCCAGCATTTT. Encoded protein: CASSEGQGQPQHF.

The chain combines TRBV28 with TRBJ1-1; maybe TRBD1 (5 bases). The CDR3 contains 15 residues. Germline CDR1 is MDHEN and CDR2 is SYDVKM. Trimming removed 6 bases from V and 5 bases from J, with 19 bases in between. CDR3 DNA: TGTGCCAGCAGACCGGACACCCCCCGTTGGACTGAAGCTTTCTTT. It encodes CASRPDTPRWTEAFF.

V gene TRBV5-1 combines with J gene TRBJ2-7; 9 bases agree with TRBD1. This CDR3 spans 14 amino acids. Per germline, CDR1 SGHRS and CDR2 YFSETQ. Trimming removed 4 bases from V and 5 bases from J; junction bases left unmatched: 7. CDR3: CASSPTGGTHEQYF. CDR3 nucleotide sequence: TGCGCCAGCAGCCCGACAGGGGGGACCCACGAGCAGTACTTC.

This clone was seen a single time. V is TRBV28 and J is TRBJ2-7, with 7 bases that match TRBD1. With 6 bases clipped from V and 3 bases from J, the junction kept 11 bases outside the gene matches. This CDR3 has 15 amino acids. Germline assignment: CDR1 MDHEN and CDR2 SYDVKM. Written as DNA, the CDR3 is TGTGCCAGCAGAACCCCGACGGCAGGGGGCTACGAGCAGTACTTC. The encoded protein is CASRTPTAGGYEQYF.

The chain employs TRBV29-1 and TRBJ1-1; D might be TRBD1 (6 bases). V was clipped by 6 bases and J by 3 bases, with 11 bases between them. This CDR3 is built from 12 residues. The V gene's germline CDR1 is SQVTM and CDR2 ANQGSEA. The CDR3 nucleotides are TGCAGCGTGGCTACAGGGTACACTGAAGCTTTCTTT. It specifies CSVATGYTEAFF.

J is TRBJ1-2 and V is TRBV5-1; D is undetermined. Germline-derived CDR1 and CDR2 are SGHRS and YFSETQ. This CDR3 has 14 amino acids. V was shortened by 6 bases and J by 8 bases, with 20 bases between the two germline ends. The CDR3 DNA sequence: TGCGCCAGCACTGATTCGGGTCTTCTTGGGGGCTACACCTTC. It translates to CASTDSGLLGGYTF.

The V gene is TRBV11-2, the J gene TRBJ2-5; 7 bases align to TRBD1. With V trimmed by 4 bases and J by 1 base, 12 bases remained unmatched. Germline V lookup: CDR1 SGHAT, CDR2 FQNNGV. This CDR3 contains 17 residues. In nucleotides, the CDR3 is TGTGCCAGCAGCTCAAACATGGACAGGACCCTCCAAGAGACCCAGTACTTC. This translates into CASSSNMDRTLQETQYF.

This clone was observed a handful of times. Here the CDR3 reads CASSFPGRGNYGYTF. For the CDR3, the DNA is TGTGCCAGCAGCTTCCCTGGCAGGGGTAACTATGGCTACACCTTC. The V and J genes are TRBV11-2 and TRBJ1-2, with D perhaps TRBD1 (6 bases). V was cut by 3 bases and J by 1 base, with 12 bases left in between. Germline CDR1 and CDR2: SGHAT and FQNNGV. CDR3 length: 15 residues.

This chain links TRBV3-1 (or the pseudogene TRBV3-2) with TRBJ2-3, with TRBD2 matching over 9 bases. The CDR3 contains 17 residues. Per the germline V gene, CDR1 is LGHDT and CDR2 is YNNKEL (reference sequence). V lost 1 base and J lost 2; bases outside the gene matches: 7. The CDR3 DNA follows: TGTGCCAGCAGCCAAGGGGGGGCTAGCGGGAACACAGATACGCAGTATTTT. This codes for CASSQGGASGNTDTQYF.